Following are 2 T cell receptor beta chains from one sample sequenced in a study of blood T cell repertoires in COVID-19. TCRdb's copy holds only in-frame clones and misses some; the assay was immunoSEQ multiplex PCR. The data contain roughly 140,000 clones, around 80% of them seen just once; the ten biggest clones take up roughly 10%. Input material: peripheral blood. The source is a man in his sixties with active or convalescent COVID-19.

The CDR3 region is CASSHYVGTGGPEAFF. The CDR3 DNA follows: TGTGCCAGCAGCCATTACGTGGGGACAGGGGGCCCTGAAGCTTTCTTT. This sequence joins TRBV6-2 or TRBV6-3 and TRBJ1-1; 12 nucleotides agree with TRBD1. Trimming cost V 6 bases and J 6 bases; bases outside gene matches: 11. The CDR3 consists of 16 residues. CDR1 is MNHEY, CDR2 SVGEGT, per germline.

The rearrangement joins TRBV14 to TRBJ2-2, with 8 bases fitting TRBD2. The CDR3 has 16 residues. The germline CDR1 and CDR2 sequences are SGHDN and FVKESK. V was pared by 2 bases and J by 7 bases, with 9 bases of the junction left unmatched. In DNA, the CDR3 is TGTGCCAGCAGCCAACGATCGGGAGGGGCCGGCGGGGAGCTGTTTTTT. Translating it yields CASSQRSGGAGGELFF.